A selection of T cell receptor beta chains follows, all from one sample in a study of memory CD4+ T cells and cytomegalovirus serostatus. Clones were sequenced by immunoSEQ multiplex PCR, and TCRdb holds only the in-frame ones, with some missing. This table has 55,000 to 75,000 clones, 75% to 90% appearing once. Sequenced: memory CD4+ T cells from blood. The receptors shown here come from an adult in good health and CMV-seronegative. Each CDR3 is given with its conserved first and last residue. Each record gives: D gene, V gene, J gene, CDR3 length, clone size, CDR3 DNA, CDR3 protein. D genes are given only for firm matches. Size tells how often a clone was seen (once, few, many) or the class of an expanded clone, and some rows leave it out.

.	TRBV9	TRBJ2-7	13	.	TGTGCCAGCAGCCGGGACATGGACTACGAGCAGTACTTC	CASSRDMDYEQYF
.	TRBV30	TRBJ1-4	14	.	TGTGCCTGGAGTTCCACAGGGATGGGAGAAAAACTGTTTTTT	CAWSSTGMGEKLFF
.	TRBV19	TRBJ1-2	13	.	TGTGCCAGCGCCGGCAGAACCGCCTATGGCTACACCTTC	CASAGRTAYGYTF
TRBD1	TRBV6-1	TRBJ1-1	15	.	TGTGCCAGCAGTGGCGGAGACAGGGGACACCTGTCGGCTTTCTTT	CASSGGDRGHLSAFF
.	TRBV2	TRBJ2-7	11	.	TGTGCCAGTTTTACAGGGTACGAGCAGTACTTC	CASFTGYEQYF
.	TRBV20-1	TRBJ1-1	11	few	TGCAGTGCTGGGTTGGACACTGAAGCTTTCTTT	CSAGLDTEAFF
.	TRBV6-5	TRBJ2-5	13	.	TGTGCCAGCAGCAGAGGACCCGGAGAGACCCAGTACTTC	CASSRGPGETQYF
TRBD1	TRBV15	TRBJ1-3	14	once	TGTGCCACCAGCCCAACAGGGGCCGGAAACACCATATATTTT	CATSPTGAGNTIYF
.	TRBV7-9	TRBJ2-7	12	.	TGTGCCAGCAGCTTATCGCCCGGCGAGCAGTACTTC	CASSLSPGEQYF
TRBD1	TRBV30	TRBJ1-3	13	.	TGTGCCTGGGACAGGGGTGGGAGAAACACCATATATTTT	CAWDRGGRNTIYF
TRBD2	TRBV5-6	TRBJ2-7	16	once	TGTGCCAGCAGCTTGTACGGTGGCGGGAGATTGTACGAGCAGTACTTC	CASSLYGGGRLYEQYF
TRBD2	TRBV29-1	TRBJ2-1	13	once	TGCAGCGTTGGCCTAGCGGGAGTCAATGAGCAGTTCTTC	CSVGLAGVNEQFF
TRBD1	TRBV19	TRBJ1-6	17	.	TGTGCCAGTAGCTTTAATAGACAGGGGGCGCAGAATTCACCCCTCCACTTT	CASSFNRQGAQNSPLHF
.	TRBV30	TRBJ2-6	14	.	TGTGCCTGCCCGCGAGGCTCTGGGGCCAACGTCCTGACTTTC	CACPRGSGANVLTF
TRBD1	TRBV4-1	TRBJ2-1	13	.	TGCGCCAGCAGCGGACAGGATTACAATGAGCAGTTCTTC	CASSGQDYNEQFF
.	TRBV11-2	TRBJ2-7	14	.	TGTGCCAGCAGCTCGCTGACAGCCTCCTACGAGCAGTACTTC	CASSSLTASYEQYF
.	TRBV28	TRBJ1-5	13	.	TGTGCCAGCAGAAGCGGCAATAATCAGCCCCAGCATTTT	CASRSGNNQPQHF
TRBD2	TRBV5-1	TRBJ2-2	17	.	TGCGCCAGCAGCTTGACTAGCGGGGGACCGAGGACCGGGGAGCTGTTTTTT	CASSLTSGGPRTGELFF
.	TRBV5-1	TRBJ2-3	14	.	TGCGCCAGCAGCTTGGGGACGAGCACAGATACGCAGTATTTT	CASSLGTSTDTQYF
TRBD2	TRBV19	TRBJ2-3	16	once	TGTGCCAGTAGCATGCAGATAGCGGGGGGCCGTGATACGCAGTATTTT	CASSMQIAGGRDTQYF
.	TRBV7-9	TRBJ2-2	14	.	TGTGCCAGCAGCTTAAGAGGGACGGGCGGGGAGCTGTTTTTT	CASSLRGTGGELFF
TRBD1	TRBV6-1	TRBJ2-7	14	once	TGTGCCAGCAGGAACCGGGACAGGGGCTACGAGCAGTACTTC	CASRNRDRGYEQYF
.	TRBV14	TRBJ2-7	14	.	TGTGCCAGCAGCCAACTCCTGGGTGTTGGCGAGCAGTACTTC	CASSQLLGVGEQYF
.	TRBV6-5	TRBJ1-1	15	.	TGTGCCAGCAGTTACATGGGGGGTCTAAGCACTGAAGCTTTCTTT	CASSYMGGLSTEAFF
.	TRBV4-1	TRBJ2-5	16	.	TGCGCCAGCAGCCAGATCAATATGGGATTCGCGGAGACCCAGTACTTC	CASSQINMGFAETQYF
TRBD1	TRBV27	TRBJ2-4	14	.	TGTGCCAGGCAAGACAGGGCGACCAAAAACATTCAGTACTTC	CARQDRATKNIQYF
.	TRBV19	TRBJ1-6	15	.	TGTGCCAGTGCGTATCGGAGCTCCTATAATTCACCCCTCCACTTT	CASAYRSSYNSPLHF
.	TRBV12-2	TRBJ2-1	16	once	TGTGCAAGTCGCCCCTGGGCTAGCGGGGGCTACAATGAGCAGTTCTTC	CASRPWASGGYNEQFF
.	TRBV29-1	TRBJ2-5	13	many	TGCAGCGTTGAATATGGCGGGAAAGAGACCCAGTACTTC	CSVEYGGKETQYF
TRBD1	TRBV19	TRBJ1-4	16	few	TGTGCCACAAGCCCGGGACAGAGAACAACTAATGAAAAACTGTTTTTT	CATSPGQRTTNEKLFF
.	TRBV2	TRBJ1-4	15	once	TGTGCCAGCATTGAGTCTGGAGGGACTAATGAAAAACTGTTTTTT	CASIESGGTNEKLFF
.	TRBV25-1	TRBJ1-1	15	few	TGTGCCAGCAGTGAATGGGGGAGGGGCGCCCCTGAAGCTTTCTTT	CASSEWGRGAPEAFF
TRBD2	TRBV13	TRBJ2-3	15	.	TGTGCCACCTCCCGTGCCAGCGGGATAGGAGATACGCAGTATTTT	CATSRASGIGDTQYF
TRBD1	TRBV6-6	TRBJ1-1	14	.	TGTGCCAGCAGTTACGGGGACAGGGGTTCGGGGGCTTTCTTT	CASSYGDRGSGAFF
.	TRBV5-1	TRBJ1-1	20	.	TGCGCCAGCAGCTTAGCACCTAGCCGGGGTGCAGGGACAATGAACACTGAAGCTTTCTTT	CASSLAPSRGAGTMNTEAFF
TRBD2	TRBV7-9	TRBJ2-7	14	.	TGTGCCAGCAGCCCCGGGGGGGCGGACTACGAGCAGTACTTC	CASSPGGADYEQYF
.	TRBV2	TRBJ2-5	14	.	TGTGCCAGCAGTGAGTTGGCGGCACAAGAGACCCAGTACTTC	CASSELAAQETQYF
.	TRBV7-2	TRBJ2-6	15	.	TGTGCCAGCAGCTTGGGCGCCTCTGGGGCCAACGTCCTGACTTTC	CASSLGASGANVLTF
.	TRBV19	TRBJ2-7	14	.	TGTGCCAGTAGTGTGGTAGGGGCAGTTTGGGAGCAGTACTTC	CASSVVGAVWEQYF
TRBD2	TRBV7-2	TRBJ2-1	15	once	TGTGCCAGCAGCTTAAGCGGGAGGGTCTACAATGAGCAGTTCTTC	CASSLSGRVYNEQFF
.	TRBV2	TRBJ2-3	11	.	TGTGCCAGCGGGGGGACAGATACGCAGTATTTT	CASGGTDTQYF
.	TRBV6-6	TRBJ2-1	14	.	TGTGCCAGCAGGGCAGGGGACTTCCCGGCTGAGCAGTTCTTC	CASRAGDFPAEQFF
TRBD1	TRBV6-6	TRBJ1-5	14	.	TGTGCCAGCAGCCCCGGGACAGGGAATCAGCCCCAGCATTTT	CASSPGTGNQPQHF
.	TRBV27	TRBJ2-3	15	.	TGTGCCAGCAGTGCCTCGGGCCACCTCACAGATACGCAGTATTTT	CASSASGHLTDTQYF
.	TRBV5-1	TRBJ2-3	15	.	TGCGCCAGCAGCTTGTTCTCTCTTGGCACAGATACGCAGTATTTT	CASSLFSLGTDTQYF
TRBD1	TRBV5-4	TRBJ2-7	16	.	TGTGCCAGCAGCGTTGGGAACCGGGACAGGGCCTACGAGCAGTACTTC	CASSVGNRDRAYEQYF
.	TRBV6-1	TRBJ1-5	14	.	TGTGCCAGCAGTGTTGGTATAGGGAATCAGCCCCAGCATTTT	CASSVGIGNQPQHF
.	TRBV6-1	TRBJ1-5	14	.	TGTGCCAGCAGCCTCAGCGGAAGCAATCAGCCCCAGCATTTT	CASSLSGSNQPQHF